The next 32 T cell receptor beta chains were all read from a single sample in a study of cytomegalovirus exposure and HLA in healthy donors. The PCR had 60 Vbeta and 13 Jbeta primers. The data were produced by immunoSEQ multiplex PCR, yet TCRdb's version contains in-frame clones alone and is incomplete. The sample has around 150,000 clones; around four fifths are singletons. Sequencing used PBMCs. The receptors were gathered from a woman in her thirties in good health and CMV-seronegative.

This chain connects TRBV27 to TRBJ2-3; 7 positions match TRBD2. The CDR3 is made up of 15 amino acids. Germline-derived CDR1 and CDR2 are MNHEY and SMNVEV (reference sequence). V gave up 2 bases and J gave up 7 bases; unmatched junction bases: 9. This CDR3 is CASSLAGEIPYTQYF. The CDR3 DNA reads as TGTGCCAGCAGTTTAGCGGGGGAGATTCCCTATACGCAGTATTTT.

The chain combines TRBV7-2 with TRBJ1-1; 10 positions match TRBD1. V dropped 5 bases and J dropped 4; count of bases not matched to a gene: 10. This CDR3 spans 16 amino acids. Germline loops: CDR1 SGHTA, CDR2 FQGNSA. CDR3 loop: CASSPRQGARGTEAFF. In DNA, the CDR3 is TGTGCCAGCAGCCCGAGACAGGGGGCGAGGGGCACTGAAGCTTTCTTT.

The CDR3 spells CASSHPQLISTDTQYF. CDR3 in DNA: TGTGCCAGCAGCCACCCCCAACTTATAAGCACAGATACGCAGTATTTT. The J gene is TRBJ2-3, the V gene TRBV5-8; D is unclear. The CDR3 is made up of 16 amino acids. Germline V gene data show CDR1 as SGHTS and CDR2 as YDEGEE. Trimming took 4 bases from V and 0 from J, leaving 15 bases between them.

This sequence joins TRBV19 and TRBJ2-2, with a weak D call TRBD1 (5 bases). Looked up from germline, CDR1 is LNHDA and CDR2 is SQIVND (reference sequence). The V end was cut by 6 bases, the J end by 3 bases, with 14 bases between. This CDR3 has 15 residues. The DNA of the CDR3 is TGTGCCAGTAGAAAAAGGGAACAGGACACCGGGGAGCTGTTTTTT. Translation gives CASRKREQDTGELFF.

V is TRBV30 and J is TRBJ1-1; D ambiguous. The ends were cut back, 4 bases at V and 0 bases at J, with 9 bases in the middle. This CDR3 has 13 residues. Looked up from germline, CDR1 is GTSNPN and CDR2 is SVGIG (reference sequence). The CDR3 DNA is TGTGCCTGGATAGCCCGGATGAACACTGAAGCTTTCTTT. This translates into CAWIARMNTEAFF. Full variable domain (remainder filled in from reference TRBV30 and TRBJ1-1): SQTIHQWPATLVQPVGSPLSLECTVEGTSNPNLYWYRQAAGRGLQLLFYSVGIGQISSEVPQNLSASRPQDRQFILSSKKLLLSDSGFYLCAWIARMNTEAFFGQGTRLTVV.

The J gene is TRBJ2-3, the V gene TRBV27; TRBD2 matches 9 bases. The V gene's germline CDR1 is MNHEY and CDR2 SMNVEV (reference sequence). With 4 bases clipped from V and 4 bases from J, the junction kept 6 bases outside the gene matches. This CDR3 is built from 15 residues. The CDR3 here is CASSWGGGASDTQYF. As DNA, the CDR3 is TGTGCCAGCAGTTGGGGCGGGGGGGCCTCAGATACGCAGTATTTT.

The chain uses TRBV4-1 and TRBJ1-1, with TRBD1 as a possible D gene (5 bases). CDR1 and CDR2 (germline): MGHRA, YSYEKL. V gave up 1 base and J gave up 4 bases, with 10 bases separating them. The CDR3 runs to 14 residues. The CDR3: CASSQVQGLTEAFF. CDR3 DNA sequence: TGCGCCAGCAGCCAAGTCCAGGGACTCACTGAAGCTTTCTTT.

The rearrangement links TRBV18 to TRBJ2-6; D may be TRBD1 (5 bases). CDR1 is KGHSH, CDR2 LQKENI, per germline. CDR3 size: 16 residues. V was pared by 2 bases and J by 4 bases, with 12 bases between. The CDR3 bases are TGTGCCAGCTCACCAGGGGCAGTGAGGGGGGCCAACGTCCTGACTTTC. This encodes CASSPGAVRGANVLTF.

The gene calls are TRBV6-4 and TRBJ2-3; the D gene is possibly TRBD2 (7 bases). The germline gives CDR1 MRHNA, CDR2 SNTAGT. The CDR3 consists of 14 residues. The V and J ends lost 5 bases and 3 bases respectively, with 12 bases between them. DNA for the CDR3: TGTGCCAGCAGTTGGGGGGGGGCGACAGATACGCAGTATTTT. This codes for CASSWGGATDTQYF.

The chain carries TRBV5-5 and TRBJ1-1; D is unclear. V lost 0 bases to trimming and J lost 10 bases, with 13 bases between them. The CDR3 is made up of 13 amino acids. Germline lookup yields CDR1 SGHKS and CDR2 YYEKEE (reference sequence). The CDR3 spells CASSLEIQRTAFF. The CDR3 DNA reads TGTGCCAGCAGCTTGGAAATACAGAGAACAGCTTTCTTT.

This clone was counted a single time. V is TRBV6-5 and J is TRBJ1-2; 7 positions agree with TRBD1. Germline CDR1 is MNHEY and CDR2 is SVGAGI. The ends lost 4 bases at V and 8 bases at J; junction bases unmatched: 13. The CDR3 consists of 15 residues. The CDR3 loop is CASSLHSRTGEGYTF. The CDR3 nucleotides read TGTGCCAGCAGTTTGCACTCTCGCACAGGGGAAGGCTACACCTTC.

The rearrangement uses TRBV6-1 and TRBJ2-7; tentative D call: TRBD2 (5 bases). The germline gives CDR1 MNHNS, CDR2 SASEGT. The V and J ends lost 8 bases and 8 bases respectively, with 13 bases between them. This CDR3 comprises 11 residues. The chain's CDR3 is CASRGDSKQYF. Written as DNA, the CDR3 is TGTGCCAGCCGGGGAGACTCCAAGCAGTACTTC.

This clone was counted a few times. The rearrangement joins TRBV7-9 to TRBJ2-5; 7 bases line up with TRBD1. This CDR3 has 14 residues. The J segment lost 3 bases and the V segment lost 0 bases, leaving 1 base of the junction unmatched. Germline V lookup: CDR1 SEHNR, CDR2 FQNEAQ (reference sequence). Here the CDR3 reads CASSLAGTEETQYF. DNA for the CDR3: TGTGCCAGCAGCTTAGCTGGGACAGAAGAGACCCAGTACTTC.

This clone showed up just once. V is TRBV28 and J is TRBJ1-1, with D perhaps matching TRBD1 (5 bases). Trimming stripped 3 bases from V and 5 bases from J, with 13 bases between. The CDR3 extends over 14 amino acids. The V gene's germline CDR1 is MDHEN and CDR2 SYDVKM. The CDR3 loop reads CASSFQGRVTEAFF. In nucleotides, the CDR3 is TGTGCCAGCAGTTTTCAGGGTAGAGTTACTGAAGCTTTCTTT.

The rearrangement joins TRBV28 to TRBJ2-1, with 10 bases matching TRBD2. The CDR3 spans 17 residues. Germline V lookup: CDR1 MDHEN, CDR2 SYDVKM. Trimming cost V 7 bases and J 4 bases; bases outside gene matches: 13. The CDR3 is CASTPWLAGAKYNEQFF. In DNA form, the CDR3 reads TGTGCCAGCACCCCTTGGCTAGCGGGGGCCAAATACAATGAGCAGTTCTTC.

The genes are TRBV16 and TRBJ1-2; 7 bases are a match to TRBD1. This CDR3 contains 14 residues. V lost 0 bases, J lost 2 bases, and 0 bases stayed unmatched. Germline assignment: CDR1 KGHSY and CDR2 FQNENV. The CDR3 is CASSQSGQNYGYTF. Written as DNA, the CDR3 is TGTGCCAGCAGCCAATCGGGACAGAACTATGGCTACACCTTC.

The chain has TRBV7-8 and TRBJ2-3; tentative D call: TRBD2 (5 bases). Trimming pared 3 bases from V and 1 base from J, leaving 11 bases between. The CDR3 extends over 15 amino acids. Per germline, CDR1 SGHVS and CDR2 FQNEAQ. CDR3: CASSLVRRGTDTQYF. The CDR3 DNA is TGTGCCAGCAGCTTGGTGCGGCGGGGCACAGATACGCAGTATTTT.

The genes are TRBV7-2 and TRBJ1-2; D is unresolved. This CDR3 has 15 residues. Deletions cut 0 bases from V and 0 bases from J, with 8 bases between. The germline gives CDR1 SGHTA, CDR2 FQGNSA. The CDR3 region is CASSLAGLPNYGYTF. The CDR3 bases are TGTGCCAGCAGCTTAGCTGGGCTCCCTAACTATGGCTACACCTTC.

The chain joins TRBV6-5 to TRBJ2-7; D is unclear. V was cut by 0 bases and J by 4 bases, with 16 bases left in between. The CDR3 sequence is 16 residues long. The germline V gene has CDR1 MNHEY and CDR2 SVGAGI. The CDR3 protein is CASSYSTPRVAYEQYF. The CDR3 DNA reads as TGTGCCAGCAGTTACTCGACCCCCCGGGTGGCATACGAGCAGTACTTC.

The rearrangement joins TRBV18 to TRBJ1-6; 7 nucleotides match TRBD1. CDR3 length: 15 residues. V lost 3 bases and J lost 7; bases outside the gene matches: 6. Germline V gene sequence: CDR1 KGHSH, CDR2 LQKENI. CDR3 in amino acids: CASSPTTGVNSPLHF. CDR3 DNA: TGTGCCAGCTCACCGACTACAGGGGTGAATTCACCCCTCCACTTT.

V gene TRBV5-1 combines with J gene TRBJ2-1, with D maybe TRBD1 (7 bases). The CDR3 length is 16 residues. CDR1 and CDR2 from the germline V gene are SGHRS and YFSETQ. V lost 2 bases to trimming and J lost 3 bases, with 15 bases between them. The CDR3 DNA is TGCGCCAGCAGCTTCTCAGGGGGGCCGAACTACAATGAGCAGTTCTTC. This gives the protein CASSFSGGPNYNEQFF.

The rearrangement joins TRBV7-2 to TRBJ2-1, with 8 bases lining up with TRBD2. Germline assignment: CDR1 SGHTA and CDR2 FQGNSA. J gave up 4 bases and V 4 bases, and 9 bases lay outside the gene matches. This CDR3 has 16 residues. The CDR3 loop is CASSSGSSGYYNEQFF. The CDR3 bases are TGTGCCAGCAGCTCCGGCTCTAGCGGGTATTACAATGAGCAGTTCTTC.

The CDR3 coding sequence is TGTGCCAGCAGAGGGGCCTCGAGCTCCTATAATTCACCCCTCCACTTT. It codes for CASRGASSSYNSPLHF. This rearrangement joins TRBV2 to TRBJ1-6; tentative D call: TRBD1 (5 bases). Trimming removed 6 bases at V and 0 bases at J, with 12 bases between. The CDR3 covers 16 residues. Germline V gene sequence: CDR1 SNHLY, CDR2 FYNNEI.

The genes are TRBV11-3 and TRBJ2-3, with 13 bases matching TRBD2. Germline lookup yields CDR1 SGHNT and CDR2 YENEEA. The V segment lost 5 bases and the J segment 3 bases; nucleotides outside the gene matches: 5. This CDR3 contains 16 residues. CDR3 coding DNA: TGTGCCAGCAGCCCACTAGCGGGGGGGCCAACAGATACGCAGTATTTT. As protein: CASSPLAGGPTDTQYF.

The rearrangement links TRBV5-1 to TRBJ2-7; D is possibly TRBD2 (7 bases). Germline V CDR1 and CDR2: SGHRS, YFSETQ. Trimming removed 0 bases from V and 0 bases from J, with 16 bases in between. There are 17 residues in the CDR3. The CDR3 sequence: CASSLAEGGAISYEQYF. The CDR3 DNA is TGCGCCAGCAGCTTGGCCGAGGGGGGGGCGATCTCCTACGAGCAGTACTTC. Combining the CDR3 with reference TRBV5-1 and TRBJ2-7 gives the whole variable domain KAGVTQTPRYLIKTRGQQVTLSCSPISGHRSVSWYQQTPGQGLQFLFEYFSETQRNKGNFPGRFSGRQFSNSRSEMNVSTLELGDSALYLCASSLAEGGAISYEQYFGPGTRLTVT.

The gene calls are TRBV29-1 and TRBJ1-4; 9 bases fit TRBD1. The CDR3 has 13 residues. The J segment lost 6 bases and the V segment lost 6 bases, leaving 5 bases of the junction unmatched. Germline CDR1 reads SQVTM; CDR2 reads ANQGSEA. For the CDR3, the DNA is TGCAGCGTGAGGACAGGGGTTTATGAAAAACTGTTTTTT. Amino acids: CSVRTGVYEKLFF.

In this sample, this clone turned up once. The rearrangement joins TRBV2 to TRBJ2-5; D is undetermined. Germline V gene data show CDR1 as SNHLY and CDR2 as FYNNEI. This CDR3 contains 13 residues. Trimming removed 8 bases at V and 7 bases at J, with 17 bases between. DNA of the CDR3: TGTGCCAGCTTGAGGAGCCGTGAGGCGACCCAGTACTTC. It specifies CASLRSREATQYF.

The CDR3 DNA reads TGTGCCAGCAGCGACTACGTGGGGGGAGACATTCAGTACTTC. Protein: CASSDYVGGDIQYF. V gene TRBV7-6 combines with J gene TRBJ2-4, with a weak D call TRBD2 (6 bases). CDR3 length: 14 amino acids. From germline, CDR1 is SGHVS and CDR2 FNYEAQ. V gave up 5 bases and J gave up 8 bases, with 16 bases separating them.

The V gene is TRBV18, the J gene TRBJ1-4; D possibly corresponds to TRBD1 (5 bases). The V gene's germline CDR1 is KGHSH and CDR2 LQKENI. Deletions cut 4 bases from V and 0 bases from J, with 12 bases between. The CDR3 extends over 16 amino acids. The DNA for the CDR3 is TGTGCCAGCTCACTAATGAGGACATCAACTAATGAAAAACTGTTTTTT. It codes for CASSLMRTSTNEKLFF.

This chain links TRBV10-3 with TRBJ1-1; D gene ambiguous. Germline-derived CDR1 and CDR2 are ENHRY and SYGVKD. The CDR3 runs 13 residues. Deletions cut 7 bases from V and 5 bases from J, with 14 bases between. CDR3 loop: CAIKETSVTEAFF. In nucleotides, the CDR3 is TGTGCCATCAAAGAAACATCCGTAACTGAAGCTTTCTTT.

This clone turned up a few times. This chain links TRBV6-6 with TRBJ1-5; TRBD1 agrees at 7 bases. The trim removed 6 bases at V and 0 bases at J, leaving 8 bases unmatched. The CDR3 has 16 residues. Per the germline V gene, CDR1 is MNHNY and CDR2 is SVGAGI (reference sequence). The CDR3 spells CASRRRGQDSNQPQHF. As DNA, the CDR3 is TGTGCCAGCAGGCGCCGTGGACAGGATAGCAATCAGCCCCAGCATTTT.

The CDR3 DNA reads TGCGCCAGCAGCCTGGGACATGGAAACACCGGGGAGCTGTTTTTT. Translating it yields CASSLGHGNTGELFF. The rearrangement uses TRBV5-1 and TRBJ2-2; D is possibly TRBD1 (6 bases). The germline CDR1 and CDR2 sequences are SGHRS and YFSETQ. The V gene lost 4 bases and the J gene lost 2 bases, with 12 bases spanning the gap. The CDR3 extends over 15 amino acids.